One sample yielded the 16 T cell receptor beta chains listed below, sequenced in a study of blood T cells in healthy people across ages. Primers used in a second PCR of about 7 to 11 cycles were a sample-barcoded 5' primer and a J-beta primer mix. A single record per CDR3 protein comes from TCRdb applying MiXCR to the 5' RACE reads. The profile shows about 1.4 million distinct CDR3 sequences, 45% to 70% of them singletons. Specimen: blood. The source of these receptors is a man aged 18 to 35 in good health.

As DNA, the CDR3 is TGTGCCAGCAGCTTCGCGGGGGAAGTGCAGTACTTC. The encoded protein is CASSFAGEVQYF. The V gene is TRBV7-2, the J gene TRBJ2-7; TRBD2 matches at 7 bases. Germline V gene data show CDR1 as SGHTA and CDR2 as FQGNSA. J was trimmed by 9 bases and V by 3 bases; bases with no gene match: 5. The CDR3 is 12 residues long.

The V and J genes are TRBV18 and TRBJ1-2; possible D gene TRBD1, 6 bases. V was clipped by 1 base and J by 5 bases, with 14 bases between them. The CDR3 consists of 15 residues. Germline CDR1 and CDR2: KGHSH and LQKENI. CDR3 sequence reads: CASSPHRGRGYGYTF. DNA of the CDR3: TGTGCCAGCTCACCACACCGCGGCAGGGGATATGGCTACACCTTC.

This clonotype is a singleton in its sample. The rearrangement joins TRBV2 to TRBJ2-7, with D maybe TRBD2 (6 bases). The J call is in doubt because the DNA end fits TRBJ2-5 better. The CDR3 has 14 amino acids. Per germline, CDR1 SNHLY and CDR2 FYNNEI. The CDR3 reads CASSEAGGMETQYF. In nucleotides, the CDR3 is TGTGCCAGCAGTGAAGCTGGCGGGATGGAGACCCAGTACTTC.

CDR3 sequence (DNA): TGTGCCAGCAGTTATATCCCGGGACTAGCGGGGGGGGAAGATACGCAGTATTTT. It specifies CASSYIPGLAGGEDTQYF. The chain uses TRBV6-2 or TRBV6-3 and TRBJ2-3, with TRBD2 matching 16 bases. The CDR3 is 18 residues long. From germline, CDR1 is MNHEY and CDR2 SVGEGT. V shed 3 bases and J 5 bases; nucleotides not matched to a gene: 8.

A few counts support this clonotype. V gene TRBV20-1 combines with J gene TRBJ2-5; the D gene is possibly TRBD2 (6 bases). CDR3 size: 12 residues. Germline V gene sequence: CDR1 DFQATT, CDR2 SNEGSKA (reference sequence). The CDR3 DNA follows: TGCAGGGCTCCGGGACTGGGTGAGACCCAGTACTTC. This codes for CRAPGLGETQYF.

V and J are TRBV12-3 or TRBV12-4 and TRBJ1-1; D is uncertain. V lost 5 bases and J lost 3, with 13 bases in between. This CDR3 region has 14 residues. The DNA of the CDR3 is TGTGCCAGCAGTCCCCTGGACTATTACACTGAAGCTTTCTTT. This codes for CASSPLDYYTEAFF.

The chain employs TRBV2 and TRBJ2-3; 8 bases match TRBD2. The CDR3 has 15 amino acids. Per the germline V gene, CDR1 is SNHLY and CDR2 is FYNNEI. V shed 6 bases, J shed 2 bases, and the junction held 7 bases outside the gene matches. CDR3 sequence reads: CASRTLAGPTDTQYF. The DNA for the CDR3 is TGTGCCAGCAGGACATTAGCGGGACCCACAGATACGCAGTATTTT. The full variable domain, completed using reference TRBV2 and TRBJ2-3, is EPEVTQTPSHQVTQMGQEVILRCVPISNHLYFYWYRQILGQKVEFLVSFYNNEISEKSEIFDDQFSVERPDGSNFTLKIRSTKLEDSAMYFCASRTLAGPTDTQYFGPGTRLTVL.

This chain links TRBV6-2 or TRBV6-3 with TRBJ2-1, with TRBD2 matching 10 bases. From germline, CDR1 is MNHEY and CDR2 SVGEGT. The CDR3 loop spans 16 amino acids. J gave up 6 bases and V 0 bases, and 5 bases lay outside the gene matches. This CDR3 reads CASSYSNLAGVNEQFF. As DNA, the CDR3 is TGTGCCAGCAGTTACTCGAACCTAGCGGGAGTCAATGAGCAGTTCTTC.

The rearrangement joins TRBV29-1 to TRBJ2-3, with D hard to call. CDR3 length: 15 amino acids. The germline V gene has CDR1 SQVTM and CDR2 ANQGSEA. V shed 4 bases and J shed 2 bases, with 16 bases lying between them. The CDR3 reads CSVGPLLRATDTQYF. In DNA, the CDR3 is TGCAGCGTTGGACCCCTTTTAAGAGCCACAGATACGCAGTATTTT.

CDR3 loop: CASSSRERGAQETQYF. The CDR3 coding sequence is TGTGCCAGCAGCTCCCGGGAGCGGGGGGCCCAAGAGACCCAGTACTTC. This chain connects TRBV7-2 to TRBJ2-5; 9 bases fit TRBD2. With 4 bases clipped from V and 1 base from J, the junction kept 7 bases outside the gene matches. Germline loops: CDR1 SGHTA, CDR2 FQGNSA. The CDR3 runs to 16 residues.

This clonotype was seen more than once but under ten times. V usage is TRBV6-2 or TRBV6-3 and J usage is TRBJ2-1; D not certain. Trimming removed 4 bases at V and 7 bases at J, with 20 bases between. Looked up from germline, CDR1 is MNHEY and CDR2 is SVGEGT. This CDR3 contains 16 residues. This CDR3 reads CASSSHDPPLLNEQFF. DNA of the CDR3: TGTGCCAGCAGTTCCCACGACCCACCGCTTTTGAATGAGCAGTTCTTC.

The chain couples TRBV20-1 to TRBJ2-5; 13 bases align to TRBD2. Per the germline V gene, CDR1 is DFQATT and CDR2 is SNEGSKA (reference sequence). This CDR3 region has 16 residues. With 6 bases clipped from V and 3 bases from J, the junction kept 10 bases outside the gene matches. CDR3 residues: CSARTSGGVPEETQYF. In nucleotides, the CDR3 is TGCAGTGCCCGGACTAGCGGGGGAGTACCAGAAGAGACCCAGTACTTC.

CDR3 protein: CASLRDRADAEAFF. For the CDR3, the DNA is TGTGCCAGCCTTAGGGACAGGGCGGACGCTGAAGCTTTCTTT. The chain has TRBV18 and TRBJ1-1; 9 bases are shared with TRBD1. J gave up 6 bases and V 8 bases, and 10 bases lay outside the gene matches. Germline values: CDR1 KGHSH, CDR2 LQKENI. This CDR3 comprises 14 residues.

This clonotype is a singleton in its sample. This chain joins TRBV5-1 and TRBJ2-7; TRBD1 aligns across 9 bases. The junction had 10 bases not matched to a gene; V was cut back by 4 bases and J by 2 bases. The CDR3 has 16 amino acids. Germline V lookup: CDR1 SGHRS, CDR2 YFSETQ. The CDR3 is CASSARRTGETYEQYF. The CDR3, as DNA: TGCGCCAGCAGCGCTAGGAGGACAGGGGAAACCTACGAGCAGTACTTC.

V usage is TRBV27 and J usage is TRBJ2-3, with 10 bases that match TRBD2. V shed 5 bases and J 3 bases; nucleotides not matched to a gene: 8. This CDR3 has 16 amino acids. The germline CDR1 and CDR2 sequences are MNHEY and SMNVEV (reference sequence). The CDR3 sequence is CASSDTSGMRTDTQYF. CDR3 nucleotides: TGTGCCAGCAGTGATACTAGCGGGATGAGAACAGATACGCAGTATTTT.

This clonotype was found a few times. This chain connects TRBV6-2 or TRBV6-3 to TRBJ2-1; D remains ambiguous. V was clipped by 1 base and J by 1 base, with 8 bases between them. The CDR3 is 15 amino acids. Germline V CDR1 and CDR2: MNHEY, SVGEGT. CDR3 amino acids: CASSYFADSYNEQFF. In DNA, the CDR3 is TGTGCCAGCAGTTACTTCGCAGATTCCTACAATGAGCAGTTCTTC.